One sample yielded the 15 T cell receptor beta chains listed below, sequenced in a study of regulatory T cells in long-lasting Graves disease. Arm-PCR with iRepertoire HTBI primers amplified the CDR3 regions for these TCR beta libraries. TCRdb reprocessed the multiplex PCR reads with MiXCR, giving one entry per CDR3 protein. This sample has some 460,000 distinct CDR3 sequences, with about 16% found just once. Documented time point: newly diagnosed GD, antithyroid drugs for less than 3 months. The TCR library used RNA extracted from PBMCs. These same data were also listed under a study on T cells in Graves' hyperthyroidism and ophthalmopathy.

Material: peripheral blood mononuclear cells (PBMCs), obtained at new diagnosis, from a patient treated with antithyroid drugs. These receptors were taken from a man in his forties with Graves disease.

V and J are TRBV20-1 and TRBJ1-5, with a tentative D call TRBD1 (5 bases). This CDR3 is built from 20 residues. Trimming removed 0 bases at V and 3 bases at J, with 27 bases between. Germline assignment: CDR1 DFQATT and CDR2 SNEGSKA (reference sequence). The chain's CDR3 is CSARDGSRLGGGRPNQPQHF. The CDR3 nucleotides read TGCAGTGCTAGAGATGGAAGTCGATTGGGGGGGGGACGGCCCAATCAGCCCCAGCATTTT.

This clonotype was observed at least ten times. The CDR3 spells CASSQRGSDTQYF. The CDR3 DNA sequence: TGTGCCAGCAGCCAGAGGGGCTCAGATACGCAGTATTTT. This sequence joins TRBV3-1 and TRBJ2-3, with D perhaps being TRBD1 or TRBD2 (5 bases each). Trimming shortened V by 3 bases and J by 4 bases, and 8 bases separated the two germline ends. The length of the CDR3 is 13 residues. In germline, CDR1 is LGHDT, CDR2 YNNKEL (reference sequence).

This clonotype occurred a few times. J is TRBJ1-5 and V is TRBV28, with no clear D. The CDR3 runs 15 residues. V dropped 2 bases and J dropped 6 bases, with 14 bases sitting between them. In germline, CDR1 is MDHEN, CDR2 SYDVKM. CDR3 protein: CASSLRSAGRQPQHF. The CDR3, as DNA: TGTGCCAGCAGTTTAAGGTCGGCAGGCCGTCAGCCCCAGCATTTT. Full variable domain (rest looked up from reference TRBV28 and TRBJ1-5): DVKVTQSSRYLVKRTGEKVFLECVQDMDHENMFWYRQDPGLGLRLIYFSYDVKMKEKGDIPEGYSVSREKKERFSLILESASTNQTSMYLCASSLRSAGRQPQHFGDGTRLSIL.

The chain joins TRBV9 to TRBJ2-1; unclear D gene. The CDR3 runs to 13 residues. V shed 0 bases and J shed 2 bases, with 3 bases lying between them. Germline CDR1 reads SGDLS; CDR2 reads YYNGEE. The CDR3 bases are TGTGCCAGCAGCGTAGTCGCCTACAATGAGCAGTTCTTC. Translated, it gives CASSVVAYNEQFF.

Only a few counts were recorded for this clonotype. V is TRBV18 and J is TRBJ2-7, with 8 bases lining up with TRBD2. The germline CDR1 and CDR2 sequences are KGHSH and LQKENI. The CDR3 spans 16 residues. V gave up 4 bases and J gave up 0 bases; unmatched junction bases: 8. CDR3 in amino acids: CASSLGKLAGSYEQYF. Written as DNA, the CDR3 is TGTGCCAGCTCACTCGGTAAGCTAGCGGGCTCCTACGAGCAGTACTTC. Variable domain in full (rest from reference TRBV18 and TRBJ2-7): NAGVMQNPRHLVRRRGQEARLRCSPMKGHSHVYWYRQLPEEGLKFMVYLQKENIIDESGMPKERFSAEFPKEGPSILRIQQVVRGDSAAYFCASSLGKLAGSYEQYFGPGTRLTVT.

This clonotype showed up just a few times. J is TRBJ2-1 and V is TRBV27, with TRBD1 as a possible D gene (5 bases). Between the trimmed V and J ends, which lost 3 bases and 9 bases, there was a span of 12 bases. There are 13 residues in the CDR3. The V gene's germline CDR1 is MNHEY and CDR2 SMNVEV (reference sequence). CDR3 sequence (DNA): TGTGCCAGCAGTTTGCAGGGTAGGATTGAGCAGTTCTTC. It is translated as CASSLQGRIEQFF.

This clonotype was seen a few times. The rearrangement uses TRBV2 and TRBJ2-7; D is unresolved. The CDR3 is made up of 13 amino acids. V was cut by 6 bases and J by 2 bases, with 11 bases left in between. Germline lookup yields CDR1 SNHLY and CDR2 FYNNEI. The CDR3 DNA reads TGTGCCAGCAGAGTAGAAACTCCCTACGAGCAGTACTTC. It translates to CASRVETPYEQYF.

This clonotype was observed at least ten times. The chain has TRBV30 and TRBJ1-1, with a tentative D call TRBD1 (5 bases). The V end lost 0 bases, the J end lost 0 bases, and 14 bases lay between the germline ends. This CDR3 has 16 residues. Germline CDR1 GTSNPN, CDR2 SVGIG (reference sequence). CDR3 bases: TGTGCCTGGAGTGTACGTCGACAGCTTATGAACACTGAAGCTTTCTTT. It specifies CAWSVRRQLMNTEAFF.

Of note for this clonotype: A single base is all that separates this from a far larger clone, so a read error is likely. The V and J genes are TRBV7-9 and TRBJ2-1; 8 bases line up with TRBD2. Trimming cost V 5 bases and J 8 bases; bases outside gene matches: 14. The CDR3 runs to 16 residues. Germline V gives CDR1 SEHNR, CDR2 FQNEAQ (reference sequence). As DNA, the CDR3 is TGTGCCAGCAGCACGGGACCAGCGGGAGTTGGGTATGAGCAGTTCTTC. The encoded protein is CASSTGPAGVGYEQFF.

This clonotype was detected only a few times. The chain combines TRBV18 with TRBJ2-1; a weak D match, TRBD2 (6 bases). Germline values: CDR1 KGHSH, CDR2 LQKENI. Trimming pared 1 base from V and 0 bases from J, leaving 13 bases between. This CDR3 is 17 amino acids long. The CDR3 DNA follows: TGTGCCAGCTCACCACTGGGACCGGGAGACTCCTACAATGAGCAGTTCTTC. Translation gives CASSPLGPGDSYNEQFF. Supplemented by reference TRBV18 and TRBJ2-1, the full variable domain reads NAGVMQNPRHLVRRRGQEARLRCSPMKGHSHVYWYRQLPEEGLKFMVYLQKENIIDESGMPKERFSAEFPKEGPSILRIQQVVRGDSAAYFCASSPLGPGDSYNEQFFGPGTRLTVL.

This clonotype came up many times. The V call is TRBV13, the J call TRBJ2-1, with D uncertain. The ends were cut back, 5 bases at V and 5 bases at J, with 7 bases in the middle. Per germline, CDR1 PRHDT and CDR2 FYEKMQ (reference sequence). The CDR3 covers 12 residues. The CDR3 nucleotides are TGTGCCAGCAGCCAACGGGACAATGAGCAGTTCTTC. It encodes CASSQRDNEQFF.

This clonotype was seen many times. This chain links TRBV3-1 with TRBJ2-1; possibly TRBD2 for D (6 bases). Germline CDR1 LGHDT, CDR2 YNNKEL (reference sequence). V was cut by 1 base and J by 3 bases, with 16 bases left in between. The length of the CDR3 is 17 residues. The chain's CDR3 is CASSQGFPGDFYNEQFF. The CDR3, as DNA: TGTGCCAGCAGCCAAGGCTTTCCGGGAGACTTCTACAATGAGCAGTTCTTC.

J is TRBJ2-2 and V is TRBV5-1; 9 bases align to TRBD2. V was pared by 1 base and J by 3 bases, with 1 base of the junction left unmatched. Germline V gene sequence: CDR1 SGHRS, CDR2 YFSETQ. There are 15 residues in the CDR3. This CDR3 reads CASSLRTSDTGELFF. CDR3 sequence (DNA): TGCGCCAGCAGCTTGAGGACTAGCGACACCGGGGAGCTGTTTTTT. Based on the CDR3 plus reference TRBV5-1 and TRBJ2-2, the full variable domain is KAGVTQTPRYLIKTRGQQVTLSCSPISGHRSVSWYQQTPGQGLQFLFEYFSETQRNKGNFPGRFSGRQFSNSRSEMNVSTLELGDSALYLCASSLRTSDTGELFFGEGSRLTVL.

This clonotype was seen many times. The chain links TRBV28 to TRBJ2-7; 9 bases align to TRBD2. Germline V gives CDR1 MDHEN, CDR2 SYDVKM. The CDR3 is made up of 16 amino acids. V dropped 5 bases and J dropped 5; count of bases not matched to a gene: 13. The DNA of the CDR3 is TGTGCCAGCAGTCTAGGGGGTAGCGGGAGAGGTAACGAGCAGTACTTC. This encodes CASSLGGSGRGNEQYF.

For this clonotype: A single base separates this from a much larger clone, so it may be a read error. Since no conserved phenylalanine or tryptophan closes the CDR3, a read error is the likely cause. The chain combines TRBV7-9 with TRBJ2-7; maybe TRBD1 (6 bases). V lost 6 bases and J lost 3, with 15 bases in between. CDR3 length equals 14 residues. From germline, CDR1 is SEHNR and CDR2 FQNEAQ (reference sequence). The CDR3 sequence: CASSNPRGFYEQYS. CDR3 DNA sequence: TGTGCCAGCAGTAACCCCAGGGGTTTCTACGAGCAGTACTCC.